The 7 T cell receptor beta chains given below trace back to one sample, sequenced in a study of T cells after yellow fever vaccination. TCRdb passed the 5' RACE reads through MiXCR, listing each CDR3 protein once. The repertoire includes hundreds of thousands of distinct CDR3 sequences, around 20% of them detected once, and roughly a sixth sits in the top ten. Sequenced material: PBMCs, taken before the yellow fever booster vaccination. These receptors originate from a man aged 18 to 30 who received the YFV17D yellow fever vaccine.

This rearrangement joins TRBV20-1 to TRBJ2-1, with D possibly matching TRBD2 (6 bases). V was cut by 4 bases and J by 5 bases, with 12 bases left in between. This CDR3 contains 13 residues. Per the germline V gene, CDR1 is DFQATT and CDR2 is SNEGSKA (reference sequence). The CDR3 reads CSAKRRGHNEQFF. Written as DNA, the CDR3 is TGCAGTGCTAAGAGGCGGGGCCACAATGAGCAGTTCTTC.

This clonotype was counted between two and nine times. The V call is TRBV11-3, the J call TRBJ2-1; TRBD2 aligns across 9 bases. Germline assignment: CDR1 SGHNT and CDR2 YENEEA. CDR3 size: 15 residues. With 5 bases clipped from V and 6 bases from J, the junction kept 8 bases outside the gene matches. CDR3 DNA sequence: TGTGCCAGCAGCCCCGTGGTAGCGGGGGCCAATGAGCAGTTCTTC. Encoded protein: CASSPVVAGANEQFF.

The rearrangement links TRBV4-3 to TRBJ2-1, with 8 bases lining up with TRBD2. CDR3 length: 18 residues. V lost 0 bases, J lost 4 bases, and 11 bases stayed unmatched. Germline V gene data show CDR1 as LGHNA and CDR2 as YSLEER. CDR3 sequence reads: CASSQEMGGGGIYNEQFF. The CDR3 DNA follows: TGCGCCAGCAGCCAAGAGATGGGTGGCGGGGGGATTTACAATGAGCAGTTCTTC.

The chain joins TRBV20-1 to TRBJ2-5; 14 nucleotides align to TRBD2. In germline, CDR1 is DFQATT, CDR2 SNEGSKA (reference sequence). CDR3 length: 14 amino acids. V shed 3 bases and J 3 bases; nucleotides not matched to a gene: 0. The CDR3 DNA reads as TGCAGTGCTAGGACTAGCGGGGGGGAAGAGACCCAGTACTTC. This translates into CSARTSGGEETQYF.

In this sample, this clonotype turned up many times. The chain combines TRBV29-1 with TRBJ1-2; D is possibly TRBD1 (5 bases). V gave up 4 bases and J gave up 4 bases, with 13 bases separating them. Germline CDR1 reads SQVTM; CDR2 reads ANQGSEA. The CDR3 runs to 13 residues. The CDR3 nucleotides are TGCAGCGTTGGAATGACCCAGGGCTATGGCTACACCTTC. Protein: CSVGMTQGYGYTF. Full variable domain (remainder filled in from reference TRBV29-1 and TRBJ1-2): SAVISQKPSRDICQRGTSLTIQCQVDSQVTMMFWYRQQPGQSLTLIATANQGSEATYESGFVIDKFPISRPNLTFSTLTVSNMSPEDSSIYLCSVGMTQGYGYTFGSGTRLTVV.

This clonotype has more than one count but fewer than ten. The V and J genes are TRBV7-9 and TRBJ1-2; 7 nucleotides line up with TRBD1. Germline CDR1 SEHNR, CDR2 FQNEAQ (reference sequence). This CDR3 spans 15 amino acids. Trimming at V came to 2 bases and at J to 8 bases, leaving 11 bases not matched to a gene. For the CDR3, the DNA is TGTGCCAGCAGCTTAACAGCACGTCAGGGGGAAGGCTACACCTTC. Translating it yields CASSLTARQGEGYTF.

This clonotype was seen a few times. The chain employs TRBV25-1 and TRBJ2-3; 8 bases are a match to TRBD2. The CDR3 consists of 15 residues. Germline-derived CDR1 and CDR2 are MGHDK and SYGVNS. V gave up 6 bases and J gave up 6 bases; unmatched junction bases: 11. This CDR3 reads CASRAWTGGGDTQYF. CDR3 nucleotides: TGTGCCAGCAGAGCCTGGACGGGCGGGGGGGATACGCAGTATTTT. The whole variable domain, filled in from reference TRBV25-1 and TRBJ2-3, reads EADIYQTPRYLVIGTGKKITLECSQTMGHDKMYWYQQDPGMELHLIHYSYGVNSTEKGDLSSESTVSRIRTEHFPLTLESARPSHTSQYLCASRAWTGGGDTQYFGPGTRLTVL.